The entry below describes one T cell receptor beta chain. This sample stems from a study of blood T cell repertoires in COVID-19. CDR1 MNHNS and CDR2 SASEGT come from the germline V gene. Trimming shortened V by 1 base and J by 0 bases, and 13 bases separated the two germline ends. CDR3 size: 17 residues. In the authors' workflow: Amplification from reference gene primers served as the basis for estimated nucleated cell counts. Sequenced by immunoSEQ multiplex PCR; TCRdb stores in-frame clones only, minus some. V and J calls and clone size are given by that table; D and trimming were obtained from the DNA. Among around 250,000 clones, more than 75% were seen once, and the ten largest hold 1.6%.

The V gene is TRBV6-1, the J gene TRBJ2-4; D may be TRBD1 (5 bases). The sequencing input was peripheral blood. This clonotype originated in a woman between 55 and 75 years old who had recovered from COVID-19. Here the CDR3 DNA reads TGTGCCAGCAGTGAAGGGGCAGGGTTAAGAGCCAAAAACATTCAGTACTTC. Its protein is CASSEGAGLRAKNIQYF.